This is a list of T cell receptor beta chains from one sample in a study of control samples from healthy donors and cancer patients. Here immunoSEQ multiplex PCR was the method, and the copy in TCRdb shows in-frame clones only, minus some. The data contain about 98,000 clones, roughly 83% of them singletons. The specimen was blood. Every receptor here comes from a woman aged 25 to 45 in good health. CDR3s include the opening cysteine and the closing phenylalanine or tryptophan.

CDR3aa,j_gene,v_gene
CASSGRGGNEQFF,TRBJ2-1,TRBV25-1
CASSRRTGGGADTQYF,TRBJ2-3,TRBV3-1/TRBV3-2
CASMTGGSYEQYF,TRBJ2-7,TRBV12-3/TRBV12-4
CAQGGAIYEQYF,TRBJ2-7,TRBV30
CSTSRDIAEAFF,TRBJ1-1,TRBV29-1
CASSLGSGGWNEQFF,TRBJ2-1,TRBV5-4
CASSQGSGGVGNSPLHF,TRBJ1-6,TRBV4-2
CASSIYSGTGSYNEQFF,TRBJ2-1,TRBV5-8
CAKGRNYEQYF,TRBJ2-7,TRBV11-3
CASSYRRDSEQFF,TRBJ2-1,TRBV6-2/TRBV6-3
CASSPKSDEQFF,TRBJ2-1,TRBV9
CASSLEGPNYGYTF,TRBJ1-2,TRBV5-1
CASSFKLQGNTEAFF,TRBJ1-1,TRBV5-8